The clone carrying this TCR beta chain was counted a single time. This specimen comes from a study of cytomegalovirus exposure and HLA in healthy donors. Study details: HLA-typed donors were the source of about 85 million unique TCRs held in an early data release.

Trimming removed 1 base at V and 5 bases at J, with 8 bases between. The CDR3 contains 12 residues. The germline V gene has CDR1 SQVTM and CDR2 ANQGSEA. A multiplex PCR was run with 60 Vbeta primers and 13 Jbeta primers. Profiled with immunoSEQ multiplex PCR; TCRdb holds only in-frame clones, not every one. The table records approximately 150,000 clones, 70% to 85% of them present only once. The source is a woman under 40 in good health and CMV-seropositive. This chain connects TRBV29-1 to TRBJ2-5; weak D call: TRBD2 (6 bases). Source material: PBMCs. CDR3: CSVEGLGETQYF. DNA of the CDR3: TGCAGCGTTGAAGGACTAGGGGAGACCCAGTACTTC.